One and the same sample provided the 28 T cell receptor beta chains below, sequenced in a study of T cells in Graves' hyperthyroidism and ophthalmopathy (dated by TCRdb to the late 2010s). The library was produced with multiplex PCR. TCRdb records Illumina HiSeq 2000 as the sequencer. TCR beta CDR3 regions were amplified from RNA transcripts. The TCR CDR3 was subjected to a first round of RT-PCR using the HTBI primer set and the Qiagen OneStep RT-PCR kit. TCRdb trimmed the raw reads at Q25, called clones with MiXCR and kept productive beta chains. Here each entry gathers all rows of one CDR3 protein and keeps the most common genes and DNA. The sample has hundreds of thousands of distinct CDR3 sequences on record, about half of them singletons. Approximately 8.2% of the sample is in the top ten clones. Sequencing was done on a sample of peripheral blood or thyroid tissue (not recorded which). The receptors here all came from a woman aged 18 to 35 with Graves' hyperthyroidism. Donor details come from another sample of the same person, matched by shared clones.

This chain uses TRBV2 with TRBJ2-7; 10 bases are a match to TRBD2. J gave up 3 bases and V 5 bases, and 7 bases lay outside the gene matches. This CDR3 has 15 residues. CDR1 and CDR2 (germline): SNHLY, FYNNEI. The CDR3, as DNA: TGTGCCAGCAGTACTAGGACTAGCGGATTCTACGAGCAGTACTTC. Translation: CASSTRTSGFYEQYF. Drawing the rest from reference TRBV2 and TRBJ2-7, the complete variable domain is EPEVTQTPSHQVTQMGQEVILRCVPISNHLYFYWYRQILGQKVEFLVSFYNNEISEKSEIFDDQFSVERPDGSNFTLKIRSTKLEDSAMYFCASSTRTSGFYEQYFGPGTRLTVT.

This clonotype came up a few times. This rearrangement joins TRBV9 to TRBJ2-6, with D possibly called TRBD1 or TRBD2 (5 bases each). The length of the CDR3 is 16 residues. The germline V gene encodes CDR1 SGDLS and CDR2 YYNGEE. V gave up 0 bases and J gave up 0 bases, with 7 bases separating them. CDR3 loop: CASSVAGGSGANVLTF. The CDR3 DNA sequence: TGTGCCAGCAGCGTAGCTGGGGGCTCTGGGGCCAACGTCCTGACTTTC.

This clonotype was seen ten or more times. CDR3 amino acids: CSVELDRENTGELFF. CDR3 in DNA: TGCAGCGTTGAACTGGACAGGGAGAACACCGGGGAGCTGTTTTTT. The chain joins TRBV29-1 to TRBJ2-2; 8 positions match TRBD1. The CDR3 consists of 15 residues. Looked up from germline, CDR1 is SQVTM and CDR2 is ANQGSEA. With V trimmed by 2 bases and J by 1 base, 3 bases remained unmatched.

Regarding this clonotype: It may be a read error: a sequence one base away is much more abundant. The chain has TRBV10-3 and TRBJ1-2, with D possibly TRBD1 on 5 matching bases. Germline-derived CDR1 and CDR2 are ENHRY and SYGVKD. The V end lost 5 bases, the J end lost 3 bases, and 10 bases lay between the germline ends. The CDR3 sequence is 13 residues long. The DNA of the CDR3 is TGTGCCATCAGTCCTGCAGGGTACTATGGCTACACCTTC. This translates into CAISPAGYYGYTF.

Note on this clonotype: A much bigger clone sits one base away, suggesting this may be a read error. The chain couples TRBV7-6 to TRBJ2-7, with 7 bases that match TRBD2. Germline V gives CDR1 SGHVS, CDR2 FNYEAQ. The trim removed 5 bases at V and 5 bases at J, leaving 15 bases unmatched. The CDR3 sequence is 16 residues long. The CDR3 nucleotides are TGTGCCAGCAGCCCAGATGGGCTAGCGGCCGCCGACGAGCAGTACTTC. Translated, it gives CASSPDGLAAADEQYF.

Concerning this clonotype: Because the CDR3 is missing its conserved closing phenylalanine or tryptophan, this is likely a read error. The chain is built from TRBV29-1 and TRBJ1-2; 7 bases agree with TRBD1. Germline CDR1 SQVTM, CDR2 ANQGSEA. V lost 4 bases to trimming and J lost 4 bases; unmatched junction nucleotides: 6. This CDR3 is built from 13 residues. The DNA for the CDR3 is TGCAGCGTTGTACCCAGGGACAGCTATGGCTACACCTGC. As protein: CSVVPRDSYGYTC.

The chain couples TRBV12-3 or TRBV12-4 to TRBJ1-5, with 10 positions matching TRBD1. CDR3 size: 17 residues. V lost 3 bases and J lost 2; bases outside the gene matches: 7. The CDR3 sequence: CASSFGTGVQGNQPQHF. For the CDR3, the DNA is TGTGCCAGCAGTTTCGGGACAGGGGTTCAGGGCAATCAGCCCCAGCATTTT.

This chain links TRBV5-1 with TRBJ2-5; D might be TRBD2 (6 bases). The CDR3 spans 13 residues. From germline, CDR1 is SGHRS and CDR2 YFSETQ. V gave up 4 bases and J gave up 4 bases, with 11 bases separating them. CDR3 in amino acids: CASSRGTVETQYF. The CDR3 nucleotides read TGCGCCAGCAGCCGCGGGACGGTAGAGACCCAGTACTTC.

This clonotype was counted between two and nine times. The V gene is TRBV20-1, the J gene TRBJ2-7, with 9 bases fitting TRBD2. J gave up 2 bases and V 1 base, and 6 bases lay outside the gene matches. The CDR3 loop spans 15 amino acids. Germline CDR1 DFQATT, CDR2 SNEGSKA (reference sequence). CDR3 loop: CSARGLAEGTYEQYF. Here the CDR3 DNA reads TGCAGTGCTAGAGGACTAGCGGAGGGGACCTACGAGCAGTACTTC.

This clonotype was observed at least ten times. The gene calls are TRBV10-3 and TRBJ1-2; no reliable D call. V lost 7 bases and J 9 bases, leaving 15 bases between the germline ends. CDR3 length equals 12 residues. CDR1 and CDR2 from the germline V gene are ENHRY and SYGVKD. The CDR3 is CAIKTGELSYTF. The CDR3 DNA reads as TGTGCCATCAAAACTGGGGAGTTGAGCTACACCTTC.

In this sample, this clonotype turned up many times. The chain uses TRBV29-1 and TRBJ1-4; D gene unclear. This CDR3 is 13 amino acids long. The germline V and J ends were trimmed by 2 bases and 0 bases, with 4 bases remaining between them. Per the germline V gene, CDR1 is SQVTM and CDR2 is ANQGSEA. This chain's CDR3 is CSVESATNEKLFF. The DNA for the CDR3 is TGCAGCGTTGAAAGCGCAACTAATGAAAAACTGTTTTTT. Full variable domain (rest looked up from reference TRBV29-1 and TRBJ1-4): SAVISQKPSRDICQRGTSLTIQCQVDSQVTMMFWYRQQPGQSLTLIATANQGSEATYESGFVIDKFPISRPNLTFSTLTVSNMSPEDSSIYLCSVESATNEKLFFGSGTQLSVL.

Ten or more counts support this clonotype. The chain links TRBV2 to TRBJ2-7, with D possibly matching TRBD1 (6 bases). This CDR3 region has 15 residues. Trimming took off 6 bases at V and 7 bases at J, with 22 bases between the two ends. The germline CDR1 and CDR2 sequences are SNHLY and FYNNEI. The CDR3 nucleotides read TGTGCCAGCAGGGTAACAGGGACGGAAGGAGAGGAGCAGTACTTC. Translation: CASRVTGTEGEEQYF.

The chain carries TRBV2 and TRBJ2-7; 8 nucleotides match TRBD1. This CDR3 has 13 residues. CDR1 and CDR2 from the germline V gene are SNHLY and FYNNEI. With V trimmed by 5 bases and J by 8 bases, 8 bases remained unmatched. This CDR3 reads CASSPGTGSKQYF. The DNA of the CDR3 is TGTGCCAGCAGTCCTGGGACAGGAAGCAAGCAGTACTTC. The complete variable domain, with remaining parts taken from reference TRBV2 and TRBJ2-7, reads EPEVTQTPSHQVTQMGQEVILRCVPISNHLYFYWYRQILGQKVEFLVSFYNNEISEKSEIFDDQFSVERPDGSNFTLKIRSTKLEDSAMYFCASSPGTGSKQYFGPGTRLTVT.

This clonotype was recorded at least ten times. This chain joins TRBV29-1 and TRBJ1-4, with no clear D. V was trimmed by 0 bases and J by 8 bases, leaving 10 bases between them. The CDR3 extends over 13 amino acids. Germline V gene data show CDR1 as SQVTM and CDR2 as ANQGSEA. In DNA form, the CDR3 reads TGCAGCGTTGAAGATCATAGGTCCGAAAAACTGTTTTTT. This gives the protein CSVEDHRSEKLFF.

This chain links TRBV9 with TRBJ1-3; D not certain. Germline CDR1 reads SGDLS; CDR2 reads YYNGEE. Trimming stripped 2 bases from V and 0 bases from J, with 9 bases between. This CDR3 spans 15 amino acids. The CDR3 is CASSVRAFSGNTIYF. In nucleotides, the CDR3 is TGTGCCAGCAGCGTCCGAGCGTTCTCTGGAAACACCATATATTTT. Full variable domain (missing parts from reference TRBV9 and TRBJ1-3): DSGVTQTPKHLITATGQRVTLRCSPRSGDLSVYWYQQSLDQGLQFLIQYYNGEERAKGNILERFSAQQFPDLHSELNLSSLELGDSALYFCASSVRAFSGNTIYFGEGSWLTVV.

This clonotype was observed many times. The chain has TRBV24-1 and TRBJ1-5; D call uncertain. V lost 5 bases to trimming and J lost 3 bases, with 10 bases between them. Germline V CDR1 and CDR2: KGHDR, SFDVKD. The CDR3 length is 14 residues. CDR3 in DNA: TGTGCCACCAGTGGGTCAGCGATCAATCAGCCCCAGCATTTT. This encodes CATSGSAINQPQHF.

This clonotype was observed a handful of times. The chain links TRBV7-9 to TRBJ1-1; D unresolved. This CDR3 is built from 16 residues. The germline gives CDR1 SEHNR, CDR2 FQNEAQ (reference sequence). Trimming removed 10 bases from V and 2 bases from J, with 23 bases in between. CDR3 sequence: CATLRQVSEGNTEAFF. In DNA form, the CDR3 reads TGTGCCACACTCCGTCAGGTATCCGAAGGCAACACTGAAGCTTTCTTT.

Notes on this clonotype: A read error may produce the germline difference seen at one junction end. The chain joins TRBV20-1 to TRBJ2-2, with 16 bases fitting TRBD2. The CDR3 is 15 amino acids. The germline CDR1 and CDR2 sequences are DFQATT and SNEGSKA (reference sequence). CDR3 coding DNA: TGCAGTGCTACAGGGACTAGCGGGAGGGTTGGTGAGCAGTTTTTT. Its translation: CSATGTSGRVGEQFF.

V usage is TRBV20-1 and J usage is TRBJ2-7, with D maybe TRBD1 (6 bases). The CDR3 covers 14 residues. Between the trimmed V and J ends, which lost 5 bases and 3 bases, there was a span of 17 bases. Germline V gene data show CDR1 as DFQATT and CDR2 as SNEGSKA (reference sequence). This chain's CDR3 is CSAYPGQGLYEQYF. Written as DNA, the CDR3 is TGCAGTGCTTACCCGGGACAAGGTCTCTACGAGCAGTACTTC.

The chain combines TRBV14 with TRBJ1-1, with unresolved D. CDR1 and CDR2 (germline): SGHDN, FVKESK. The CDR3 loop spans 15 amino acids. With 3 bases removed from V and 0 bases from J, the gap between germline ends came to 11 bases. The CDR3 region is CASSHKVELNTEAFF. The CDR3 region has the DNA TGTGCCAGCAGCCATAAAGTGGAATTGAACACTGAAGCTTTCTTT. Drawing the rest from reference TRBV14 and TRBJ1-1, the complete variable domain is EAGVTQFPSHSVIEKGQTVTLRCDPISGHDNLYWYRRVMGKEIKFLLHFVKESKQDESGMPNNRFLAERTGGTYSTLKVQPAELEDSGVYFCASSHKVELNTEAFFGQGTRLTVV.

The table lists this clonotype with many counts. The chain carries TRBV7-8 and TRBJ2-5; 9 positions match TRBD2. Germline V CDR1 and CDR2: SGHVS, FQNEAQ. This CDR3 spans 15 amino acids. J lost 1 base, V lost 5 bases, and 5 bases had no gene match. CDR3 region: CASSLLTSGQETQYF. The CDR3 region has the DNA TGTGCCAGCAGCCTATTGACTAGCGGCCAAGAGACCCAGTACTTC.

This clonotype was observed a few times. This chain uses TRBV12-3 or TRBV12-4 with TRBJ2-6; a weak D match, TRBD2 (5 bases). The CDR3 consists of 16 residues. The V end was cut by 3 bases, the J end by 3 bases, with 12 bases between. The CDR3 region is CASSFYAGFGANVLTF. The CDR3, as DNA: TGTGCCAGCAGTTTCTATGCGGGCTTTGGGGCCAACGTCCTGACTTTC.

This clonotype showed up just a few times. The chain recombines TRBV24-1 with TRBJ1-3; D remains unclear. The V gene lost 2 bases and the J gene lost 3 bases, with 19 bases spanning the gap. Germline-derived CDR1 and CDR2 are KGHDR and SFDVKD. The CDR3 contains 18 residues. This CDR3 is CATSDSWSRQINGNTIYF. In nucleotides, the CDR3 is TGTGCCACCAGTGATTCATGGAGTCGGCAAATAAATGGAAACACCATATATTTT.

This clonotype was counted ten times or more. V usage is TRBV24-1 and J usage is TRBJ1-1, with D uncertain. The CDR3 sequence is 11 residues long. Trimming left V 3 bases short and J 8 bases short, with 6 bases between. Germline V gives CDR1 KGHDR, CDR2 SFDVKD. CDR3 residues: CATSDNSEAFF. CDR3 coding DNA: TGTGCCACCAGTGATAACAGCGAAGCTTTCTTT.

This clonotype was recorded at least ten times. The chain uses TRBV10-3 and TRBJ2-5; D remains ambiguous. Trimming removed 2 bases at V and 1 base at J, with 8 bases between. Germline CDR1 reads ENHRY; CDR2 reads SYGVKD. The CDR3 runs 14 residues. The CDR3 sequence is CAISEEMGQETQYF. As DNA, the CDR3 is TGTGCCATCAGTGAGGAAATGGGCCAAGAGACCCAGTACTTC.

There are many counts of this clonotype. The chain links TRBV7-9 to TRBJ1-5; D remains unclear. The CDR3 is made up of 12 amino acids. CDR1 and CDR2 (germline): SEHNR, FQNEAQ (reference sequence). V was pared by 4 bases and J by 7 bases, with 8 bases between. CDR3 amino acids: CASSSDSQPQHF. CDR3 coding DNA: TGTGCCAGCAGCTCGGACTCCCAGCCCCAGCATTTT.

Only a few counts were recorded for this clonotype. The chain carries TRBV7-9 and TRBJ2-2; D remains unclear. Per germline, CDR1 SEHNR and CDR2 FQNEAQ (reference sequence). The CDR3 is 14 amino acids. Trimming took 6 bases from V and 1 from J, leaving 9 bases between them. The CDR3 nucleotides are TGTGCCAGCAGACCTCAGCTGAACACCGGGGAGCTGTTTTTT. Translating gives CASRPQLNTGELFF.

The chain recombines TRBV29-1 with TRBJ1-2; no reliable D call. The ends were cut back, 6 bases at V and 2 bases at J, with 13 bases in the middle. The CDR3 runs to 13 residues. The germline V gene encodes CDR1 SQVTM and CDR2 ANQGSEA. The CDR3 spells CSVEGVVNYGYTF. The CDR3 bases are TGCAGCGTAGAGGGAGTTGTCAACTATGGCTACACCTTC.